What follows describes a single T cell receptor beta chain. These data originate in a study of blood T cell repertoires in COVID-19. The data were produced by immunoSEQ multiplex PCR, yet TCRdb's version contains in-frame clones alone and is incomplete. The sample includes about 140,000 clones, around 85% of them seen just once. This receptor was obtained from a middle-aged man with acute or convalescent COVID-19. The material sequenced was peripheral blood.

Written as DNA, the CDR3 is TGTGCCAGCAGCGCCAGGGGCCAAACGGGATACACTGAAGCTTTCTTT. Translation gives CASSARGQTGYTEAFF. The chain links TRBV9 to TRBJ1-1, with D maybe TRBD1 (6 bases). With 3 bases removed from V and 3 bases from J, the gap between germline ends came to 18 bases. The CDR3 is made up of 16 amino acids. The V gene's germline CDR1 is SGDLS and CDR2 YYNGEE.